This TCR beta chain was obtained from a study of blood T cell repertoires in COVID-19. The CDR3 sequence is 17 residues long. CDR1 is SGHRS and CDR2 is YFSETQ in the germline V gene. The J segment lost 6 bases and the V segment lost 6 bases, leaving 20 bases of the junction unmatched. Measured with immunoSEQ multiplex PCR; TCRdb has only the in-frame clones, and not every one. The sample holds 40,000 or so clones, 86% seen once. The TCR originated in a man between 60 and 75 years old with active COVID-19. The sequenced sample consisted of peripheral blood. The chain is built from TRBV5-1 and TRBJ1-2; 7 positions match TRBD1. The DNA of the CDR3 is TGCGCCAGCACCCTGATGCCAGGGGGTATGTATAAGGATGGCTACACCTTC. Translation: CASTLMPGGMYKDGYTF.